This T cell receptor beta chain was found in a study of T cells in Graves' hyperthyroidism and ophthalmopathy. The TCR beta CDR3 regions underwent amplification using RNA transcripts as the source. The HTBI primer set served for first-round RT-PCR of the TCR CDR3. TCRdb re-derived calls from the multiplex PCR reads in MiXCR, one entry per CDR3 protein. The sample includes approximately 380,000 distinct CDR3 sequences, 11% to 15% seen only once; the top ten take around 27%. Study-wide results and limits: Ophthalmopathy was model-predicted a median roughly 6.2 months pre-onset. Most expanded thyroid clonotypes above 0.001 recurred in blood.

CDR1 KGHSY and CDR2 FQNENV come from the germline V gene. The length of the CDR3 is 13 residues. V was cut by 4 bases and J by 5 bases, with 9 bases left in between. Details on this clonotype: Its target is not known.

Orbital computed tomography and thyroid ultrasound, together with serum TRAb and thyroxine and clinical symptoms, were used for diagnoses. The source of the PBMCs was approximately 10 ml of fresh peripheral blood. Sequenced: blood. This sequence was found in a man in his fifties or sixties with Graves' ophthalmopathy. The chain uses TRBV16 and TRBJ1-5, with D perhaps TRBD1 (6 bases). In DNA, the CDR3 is TGTGCCAGCAGCCGGACAGCAGATCAGCCCCAGCATTTT. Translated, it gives CASSRTADQPQHF.